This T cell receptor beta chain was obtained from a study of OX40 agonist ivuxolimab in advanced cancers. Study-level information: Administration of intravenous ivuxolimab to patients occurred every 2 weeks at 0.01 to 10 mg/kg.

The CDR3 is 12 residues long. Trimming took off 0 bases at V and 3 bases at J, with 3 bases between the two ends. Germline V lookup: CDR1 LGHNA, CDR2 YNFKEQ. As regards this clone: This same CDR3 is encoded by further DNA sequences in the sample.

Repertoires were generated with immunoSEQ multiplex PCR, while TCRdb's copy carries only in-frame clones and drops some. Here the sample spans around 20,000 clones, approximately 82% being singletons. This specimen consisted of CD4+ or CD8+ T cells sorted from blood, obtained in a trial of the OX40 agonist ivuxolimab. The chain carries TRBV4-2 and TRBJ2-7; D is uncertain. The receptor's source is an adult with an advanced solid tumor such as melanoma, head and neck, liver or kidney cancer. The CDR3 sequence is CASSQDSYEQYF. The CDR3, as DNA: TGTGCCAGCAGCCAAGACAGCTACGAGCAGTACTTC.